These 18 T cell receptor beta chains originate from one sample sequenced in a study of shared clonotypes between healthy human individuals. The repertoire was sequenced with immunoSEQ multiplex PCR; TCRdb's copy has only in-frame clones and lacks some. The sample consists of some 2,100,000 clones, roughly 95% of them appearing once. Material: naive CD4+ T cells sorted from blood. Subset specified: CD45RA+ positively selected. These receptors were obtained from a man between 18 and 35 years old in good health.

The rearrangement uses TRBV4-3 and TRBJ1-2, with D uncertain. From germline, CDR1 is LGHNA and CDR2 YSLEER. V was pared by 4 bases and J by 2 bases, with 17 bases between. The CDR3 has 16 residues. CDR3 loop: CASSLKATGLNYGYTF. Here the CDR3 DNA reads TGCGCCAGCAGCCTTAAGGCTACGGGCCTAAACTATGGCTACACCTTC.

V is TRBV5-1 and J is TRBJ2-7, with TRBD2 as a possible D gene (6 bases). Per the germline V gene, CDR1 is SGHRS and CDR2 is YFSETQ. The CDR3 consists of 14 residues. The V end was cut by 0 bases, the J end by 7 bases, with 14 bases between. DNA of the CDR3: TGCGCCAGCAGCTTGGTGGGAGGCGATGGGGAGCAGTACTTC. Translated, it gives CASSLVGGDGEQYF.

The chain has TRBV30 and TRBJ1-2; maybe TRBD1 (6 bases). Germline lookup yields CDR1 GTSNPN and CDR2 SVGIG (reference sequence). There are 13 residues in the CDR3. Between the trimmed V and J ends, which lost 4 bases and 0 bases, there was a span of 9 bases. The CDR3 bases are TGTGCCTGGACAGGGGTCTCTAACTATGGCTACACCTTC. It encodes CAWTGVSNYGYTF.

CDR3 coding DNA: TGTGCCAGTATGGAAGGTGGGACGATTCGGCAGCCCCAGCATTTT. Translating it yields CASMEGGTIRQPQHF. The V call is TRBV19, the J call TRBJ1-5; a possible D gene is TRBD1 (5 bases). The germline CDR1 and CDR2 sequences are LNHDA and SQIVND (reference sequence). The CDR3 sequence is 15 residues long. Trimming cost V 7 bases and J 7 bases, with 20 bases left between them.

The rearrangement uses TRBV18 and TRBJ1-5; tentatively, D is TRBD1 (6 bases). The CDR3 extends over 16 amino acids. Germline V gene data show CDR1 as KGHSH and CDR2 as LQKENI. Trimming cost V 5 bases and J 0 bases, with 14 bases left between them. The CDR3 region is CASSIGGATSNQPQHF. Written as DNA, the CDR3 is TGTGCCAGCTCAATAGGGGGGGCTACTAGCAATCAGCCCCAGCATTTT.

DNA for the CDR3: TGCGCCAGCAGCGCCGGGTCTCCGGGAATAAGCTACGAGCAGTACTTC. Amino acids: CASSAGSPGISYEQYF. V gene TRBV5-1 combines with J gene TRBJ2-7; D is perhaps TRBD2 (5 bases). Per the germline V gene, CDR1 is SGHRS and CDR2 is YFSETQ. The CDR3 covers 16 residues. Trimming pared 4 bases from V and 3 bases from J, leaving 20 bases between.

J is TRBJ1-4 and V is TRBV4-3, with 7 bases matching TRBD1. J lost 8 bases, V lost 1 base, and 7 bases had no gene match. Looked up from germline, CDR1 is LGHNA and CDR2 is YSLEER. The CDR3 covers 15 residues. In nucleotides, the CDR3 is TGCGCCAGCAGCCAAGCGAACAGGGACAGCGAAAAACTGTTTTTT. Amino acids: CASSQANRDSEKLFF.

The rearrangement uses TRBV6-1 and TRBJ1-5, with D maybe TRBD1 (6 bases). Germline-derived CDR1 and CDR2 are MNHNS and SASEGT. This CDR3 comprises 14 residues. V lost 8 bases and J lost 7, with 18 bases in between. The CDR3 nucleotides are TGTGCCAGCTCCGCCGGGGGGCTAGGGCAGCCCCAGCATTTT. Protein: CASSAGGLGQPQHF.

The CDR3 coding sequence is TGTGCCAGCAGTCCAGACAGCGGGACTGAAGCTTTCTTT. Its protein product is CASSPDSGTEAFF. The V call is TRBV6-6, the J call TRBJ1-1; D may be TRBD1 (5 bases). Germline V gene lookup returns CDR1 MNHNY and CDR2 SVGAGI (reference sequence). The length of the CDR3 is 13 residues. Deletions cut 5 bases from V and 5 bases from J, with 12 bases between.

This clone came up a few times. This chain connects TRBV19 to TRBJ1-5; no reliable D call. The CDR3 is made up of 11 amino acids. V lost 7 bases to trimming and J lost 9 bases, with 10 bases between them. The V gene's germline CDR1 is LNHDA and CDR2 SQIVND (reference sequence). CDR3 in amino acids: CASTSGGPQHF. CDR3 DNA: TGTGCCAGTACCTCTGGAGGGCCCCAGCATTTT.

In its sample, this clone was seen once. The rearrangement links TRBV6-6 to TRBJ2-7; 8 bases map to TRBD2. Trimming at V came to 4 bases and at J to 3 bases, leaving 5 bases not matched to a gene. The CDR3 sequence is 14 residues long. Germline V gene data show CDR1 as MNHNY and CDR2 as SVGAGI (reference sequence). In nucleotides, the CDR3 is TGTGCCAGCAGTTTGGGACTAGTTTTCTACGAGCAGTACTTC. It specifies CASSLGLVFYEQYF.

CDR3 nucleotide sequence: TGTGCCATCAGTGATGGGACTGGGGGGGAAGCGCAGTTCTTC. Translation: CAISDGTGGEAQFF. The gene calls are TRBV10-3 and TRBJ2-1; 7 bases line up with TRBD2. The germline gives CDR1 ENHRY, CDR2 SYGVKD. V gave up 3 bases and J gave up 12 bases; unmatched junction bases: 11. The CDR3 is made up of 14 amino acids.

The chain is built from TRBV28 and TRBJ1-3; D is unresolved. Germline CDR1 and CDR2: MDHEN and SYDVKM. The CDR3 contains 14 residues. Trimming pared 6 bases from V and 2 bases from J, leaving 11 bases between. In DNA, the CDR3 is TGTGCCAGCAGCTCCGAGGAGCCTGGAAACACCATATATTTT. It specifies CASSSEEPGNTIYF.

Written as DNA, the CDR3 is TGTGCTAGTGGTTTGACAGGGCGATATGGAAACACCATATATTTT. This sequence encodes CASGLTGRYGNTIYF. The V gene is TRBV12-5, the J gene TRBJ1-3; weak D call: TRBD1 (6 bases). Germline V gene data show CDR1 as LGHNT and CDR2 as FRNRAP. The CDR3 is made up of 15 amino acids. The germline V and J ends were trimmed by 2 bases and 3 bases, with 11 bases remaining between them.

V usage is TRBV27 and J usage is TRBJ2-5; the D gene is possibly TRBD2 (7 bases). The germline V gene has CDR1 MNHEY and CDR2 SMNVEV (reference sequence). The V and J ends lost 5 bases and 2 bases respectively, with 12 bases between them. This CDR3 has 14 amino acids. The DNA of the CDR3 is TGTGCCAGCAGTAGGGGGGGGCGTCAAGAGACCCAGTACTTC. It yields the protein CASSRGGRQETQYF.

The chain is built from TRBV5-6 and TRBJ2-2, with D maybe TRBD1 (6 bases). CDR1 and CDR2 from the germline V gene are SGHDT and YYEEEE. CDR3 length: 17 residues. Trimming removed 1 base from V and 0 bases from J, with 13 bases in between. CDR3 in DNA: TGTGCCAGCAGCTTGCGACAGGTCGATCCGAACACCGGGGAGCTGTTTTTT. This translates into CASSLRQVDPNTGELFF.

The chain recombines TRBV5-8 with TRBJ1-4; weak D call: TRBD1 (5 bases). The V gene lost 3 bases and the J gene lost 7 bases, with 10 bases spanning the gap. Germline assignment: CDR1 SGHTS and CDR2 YDEGEE. The CDR3 spans 13 residues. The CDR3 DNA sequence: TGTGCCAGCAGCTCACCCCAGGGTGAAAAACTGTTTTTT. Translated: CASSSPQGEKLFF.

V usage is TRBV2 and J usage is TRBJ1-1; D is unresolved. CDR1 and CDR2 (germline): SNHLY, FYNNEI. Trimming pared 7 bases from V and 0 bases from J, leaving 15 bases between. The CDR3 runs to 15 residues. The CDR3: CASTLAELVNTEAFF. The CDR3 DNA sequence: TGTGCCAGCACCTTGGCGGAGTTGGTGAACACTGAAGCTTTCTTT.